This TCR beta chain was observed in a study of shared clonotypes between healthy human individuals. Study summary: Those who served as donors were a couple of women and three men between the ages of 18 and 49.

This clone has just one count. Its antigen is unidentified. Assay runs were performed at deep level. The assay was immunoSEQ multiplex PCR, and TCRdb's table has in-frame clones only and misses some. The sample records 600,000 or so clones, 98% being singletons. General study results and limits: Clonotypes not shared had lower generation probabilities than those common to all four donors. Researchers found naive subsets generally carried larger estimated richness than memory subsets.

Selected positively for CCR7 and CD45RO-negative, naive CD8 cells excluded terminally differentiated effector memory CD45RA+ cells. Germline values: CDR1 SGHAT, CDR2 FQNNGV. The CDR3 runs 14 residues. Deletions cut 0 bases from V and 4 bases from J, with 10 bases between. V and J are TRBV11-2 and TRBJ2-7; D possibly corresponds to TRBD2 (6 bases). Sequencing used naive CD8+ T cells sorted from blood. The TCR was taken from a young man in good health. CDR3 sequence (DNA): TGTGCCAGCAGCTTAGACGCGGGAAGTTACGAGCAGTACTTC. Residues: CASSLDAGSYEQYF.